A selection of T cell receptor beta chains follows, all from one sample in a study of control samples from healthy donors and cancer patients. Data came from immunoSEQ multiplex PCR; TCRdb stores just in-frame clones and leaves some out. The table has 210,000 or so clones, 90% to 95% seen once. Sequencing was done on a sample of blood. All receptors derive from a man between 25 and 39 years old in good health. Each CDR3 is given with its conserved first and last residue. The order of the fields is J gene, V gene, clone size, D gene, CDR3 DNA, CDR3 protein. A D gene is named only where the DNA matches it firmly. Clone sizes are given selectively: once, few, many, or a class where the clone is expanded.

j_call: TRBJ1-2
v_call: TRBV30
clone_size: NA
d_call: NA
cdr3_nt: TGTGCCTGGAGTGCACCCCAGAGGTCCAGCTATGGCTACACCTTC
cdr3_aa: CAWSAPQRSSYGYTF

j_call: TRBJ1-5
v_call: TRBV6-5
clone_size: NA
d_call: NA
cdr3_nt: TGTTCTCCAGAGTGGGGGGGGAATCAGCCCCAGCATTTT
cdr3_aa: CSPEWGGNQPQHF

j_call: TRBJ2-3
v_call: TRBV4-1
clone_size: NA
d_call: TRBD2
cdr3_nt: TGCGCCAGCAGCCCACTAGCGGGGGGGACAGATACGCAGTATTTT
cdr3_aa: CASSPLAGGTDTQYF

j_call: TRBJ1-4
v_call: TRBV5-6
clone_size: NA
d_call: TRBD1
cdr3_nt: TGTGCCAGCAGCCTAACCGGGACAGGGAACGAAAAACTGTTTTTT
cdr3_aa: CASSLTGTGNEKLFF

j_call: TRBJ2-1
v_call: TRBV11-3
clone_size: NA
d_call: TRBD1
cdr3_nt: TGTGCCAGCAGCTCCGGGACAGACGGCTACAATGAGCAGTTCTTC
cdr3_aa: CASSSGTDGYNEQFF

j_call: TRBJ2-1
v_call: TRBV30
clone_size: once
d_call: NA
cdr3_nt: TGTGCCTGGAAGACCCCGGGGGGCAGTTTCAACGAGCAGTTCTTC
cdr3_aa: CAWKTPGGSFNEQFF

j_call: TRBJ1-5
v_call: TRBV19
clone_size: few
d_call: TRBD1
cdr3_nt: TGTGCCAGTAGTATAGTAGGGGGCGGTCAGCCCCAGCATTTT
cdr3_aa: CASSIVGGGQPQHF

j_call: TRBJ1-3
v_call: TRBV11-2
clone_size: NA
d_call: NA
cdr3_nt: TGTGCCAGCAGCTTTAAAGCCCCGAAGAGGCCGGGAAACACCATATATTTT
cdr3_aa: CASSFKAPKRPGNTIYF

j_call: TRBJ1-5
v_call: TRBV19
clone_size: NA
d_call: NA
cdr3_nt: TGTGCCAGTAGTCCTTTGTCAGGGAGCAATCAGCCCCAGCATTTT
cdr3_aa: CASSPLSGSNQPQHF

j_call: TRBJ1-4
v_call: TRBV4-1
clone_size: NA
d_call: NA
cdr3_nt: TGCGCCAGCAGGGTAGGGCAGGGAGTACCAACTAATGAAAAACTGTTTTTT
cdr3_aa: CASRVGQGVPTNEKLFF

j_call: TRBJ1-1
v_call: TRBV6-1
clone_size: NA
d_call: NA
cdr3_nt: TGTGCCAGCAGTGAGACGGGACCTATCACTGAAGCTTTCTTT
cdr3_aa: CASSETGPITEAFF

j_call: TRBJ2-3
v_call: TRBV7-9
clone_size: NA
d_call: NA
cdr3_nt: TGTGCCAGCAGCTTAGGGGACATCACAGATACGCAGTATTTT
cdr3_aa: CASSLGDITDTQYF

j_call: TRBJ1-5
v_call: TRBV3-1/TRBV3-2
clone_size: NA
d_call: NA
cdr3_nt: TGTGCCAGCAGCCAGGGGATTAGCAATCAGCCCCAGCATTTT
cdr3_aa: CASSQGISNQPQHF

j_call: TRBJ1-4
v_call: TRBV5-1
clone_size: NA
d_call: NA
cdr3_nt: TGCGCCAGCAGACCCGACCGTGCAACTAATGAAAAACTGTTTTTT
cdr3_aa: CASRPDRATNEKLFF

j_call: TRBJ2-6
v_call: TRBV30
clone_size: NA
d_call: NA
cdr3_nt: TGTGCCGCCTACCCCCGGAAGACTGGGGCCAACGTCCTGACTTTC
cdr3_aa: CAAYPRKTGANVLTF

j_call: TRBJ1-4
v_call: TRBV30
clone_size: once
d_call: NA
cdr3_nt: TGTGCCTGGACGGGTCTCGAAACGGATGAAAAACTGTTTTTT
cdr3_aa: CAWTGLETDEKLFF

j_call: TRBJ1-2
v_call: TRBV11-2
clone_size: NA
d_call: NA
cdr3_nt: TGTGCCAGCAGCTTAGCTGGGCCAAACTATGGCTACACCTTC
cdr3_aa: CASSLAGPNYGYTF

j_call: TRBJ1-5
v_call: TRBV6-6
clone_size: NA
d_call: NA
cdr3_nt: TGTGCCAGCAGCCCCATAAAGGGTCAGCCCCAGCATTTT
cdr3_aa: CASSPIKGQPQHF

j_call: TRBJ1-5
v_call: TRBV7-2
clone_size: NA
d_call: NA
cdr3_nt: TGTGCCAGCAGCTTAGAAGGCGGCGGCAGGATGCGTCAGCCCCAGCATTTT
cdr3_aa: CASSLEGGGRMRQPQHF

j_call: TRBJ2-3
v_call: TRBV6-1
clone_size: NA
d_call: TRBD1
cdr3_nt: TGTGCCAGCAGTGATGGTTGGGGGACAGGGGGAACAGATACGCAGTATTTT
cdr3_aa: CASSDGWGTGGTDTQYF

j_call: TRBJ1-1
v_call: TRBV5-4
clone_size: once
d_call: TRBD1
cdr3_nt: TGTGCCAGCAGCTTGGCCGAAGGACAGGGGCGGGCTTTCTTT
cdr3_aa: CASSLAEGQGRAFF

j_call: TRBJ1-3
v_call: TRBV30
clone_size: NA
d_call: NA
cdr3_nt: TGTGCCTGGAGTAGGGGGGCGGCTGGAAACACCATATATTTT
cdr3_aa: CAWSRGAAGNTIYF

j_call: TRBJ1-1
v_call: TRBV7-2
clone_size: NA
d_call: NA
cdr3_nt: TGTGCCAGCAGCCGTCCGGACACGGGGCCGATCGCTGAAGCTTTCTTT
cdr3_aa: CASSRPDTGPIAEAFF

j_call: TRBJ2-1
v_call: TRBV18
clone_size: NA
d_call: TRBD2
cdr3_nt: TGTGCCAGCTCAAGTCGGACTAGCGACTACAATGAGCAGTTCTTC
cdr3_aa: CASSSRTSDYNEQFF

j_call: TRBJ2-7
v_call: TRBV7-9
clone_size: NA
d_call: TRBD2
cdr3_nt: TGTGCCAGCAGCTCGTCAAAAAGCGGGGCGGGAGCTTACGAGCAGTACTTC
cdr3_aa: CASSSSKSGAGAYEQYF

j_call: TRBJ2-3
v_call: TRBV2
clone_size: once
d_call: TRBD2
cdr3_nt: TGTGCCAGCAGTTTCCGAGCGGGGGGCTTCACAGATACGCAGTATTTT
cdr3_aa: CASSFRAGGFTDTQYF

j_call: TRBJ1-2
v_call: TRBV27
clone_size: NA
d_call: TRBD1
cdr3_nt: TGTGCCAGCAGTCCCATGGGGCGGACAGGGGCTTTTGGCTACACCTTC
cdr3_aa: CASSPMGRTGAFGYTF

j_call: TRBJ1-1
v_call: TRBV18
clone_size: NA
d_call: TRBD1
cdr3_nt: TGTGCCAGCTCACCCGGGACAGGAGTATTAAACACTGAAGCTTTCTTT
cdr3_aa: CASSPGTGVLNTEAFF

j_call: TRBJ2-7
v_call: TRBV5-1
clone_size: NA
d_call: TRBD1
cdr3_nt: TGCGCCAGCAGCTTGGACAGGGGGACCGACGAGCAGTACTTC
cdr3_aa: CASSLDRGTDEQYF

j_call: TRBJ1-4
v_call: TRBV5-1
clone_size: NA
d_call: TRBD1
cdr3_nt: TGCGCCAGCAGCTTCGGACAGGGGAATGAAAAACTGTTTTTT
cdr3_aa: CASSFGQGNEKLFF

j_call: TRBJ2-3
v_call: TRBV3-1/TRBV3-2
clone_size: NA
d_call: NA
cdr3_nt: TGTGCCAGCACACGGGGGCAGGCAGATACGCAGTATTTT
cdr3_aa: CASTRGQADTQYF

j_call: TRBJ2-7
v_call: TRBV29-1
clone_size: NA
d_call: NA
cdr3_nt: TGCAGCGTTGGCGGGACTGCCGCCGAGCAGTACTTC
cdr3_aa: CSVGGTAAEQYF

j_call: TRBJ2-1
v_call: TRBV29-1
clone_size: NA
d_call: NA
cdr3_nt: TGCAGCGTTGAAGAAGGGGACCGGTCAAGTTGGGAGCAGTTCTTC
cdr3_aa: CSVEEGDRSSWEQFF

j_call: TRBJ1-4
v_call: TRBV6-6
clone_size: NA
d_call: NA
cdr3_nt: TGTGCCAGCAGTTACAGAGGGCGTAGTAATGAAAAACTGTTTTTT
cdr3_aa: CASSYRGRSNEKLFF

j_call: TRBJ1-3
v_call: TRBV10-3
clone_size: once
d_call: TRBD1
cdr3_nt: TGTGCCATCAGTGCGCCTCTTGGAGGGACAGAAGACTCTGGAAACACCATATATTTT
cdr3_aa: CAISAPLGGTEDSGNTIYF

j_call: TRBJ2-6
v_call: TRBV9
clone_size: once
d_call: TRBD1
cdr3_nt: TGTGCCAGCAGCGTCCGCCCCGTCAATCGGGACAGCTCATCTGGGGCCAACGTCCTGACTTTC
cdr3_aa: CASSVRPVNRDSSSGANVLTF

j_call: TRBJ2-1
v_call: TRBV25-1
clone_size: NA
d_call: TRBD1
cdr3_nt: TGTGCCAGCAGTGAAAGGGACAGGACCCACAATGAGCAGTTCTTC
cdr3_aa: CASSERDRTHNEQFF

j_call: TRBJ2-3
v_call: TRBV7-6
clone_size: NA
d_call: NA
cdr3_nt: TGTGCCAGCAGCTTAGGAGGGGGGGTAGCAGTCACCGATACGCAGTATTTT
cdr3_aa: CASSLGGGVAVTDTQYF

j_call: TRBJ2-3
v_call: TRBV6-5
clone_size: once
d_call: NA
cdr3_nt: TGTGCCAGCAGTTACAGGTCAGGGTGGGACCCAGATACGCAGTATTTT
cdr3_aa: CASSYRSGWDPDTQYF

j_call: TRBJ2-1
v_call: TRBV7-6
clone_size: NA
d_call: NA
cdr3_nt: TGTGCCAGCAGCTCTGAATTATTAGTGGCAGATGAGCAGTTCTTC
cdr3_aa: CASSSELLVADEQFF

j_call: TRBJ1-1
v_call: TRBV6-1
clone_size: NA
d_call: TRBD1
cdr3_nt: TGTGCCAGCAGTGACAACAGGGGGACTGAAGCTTTCTTT
cdr3_aa: CASSDNRGTEAFF

j_call: TRBJ2-6
v_call: TRBV15
clone_size: once
d_call: NA
cdr3_nt: TGTGCCACCAGCAGAGGGGGTTCTGGGGCCAACGTCCTGACTTTC
cdr3_aa: CATSRGGSGANVLTF

j_call: TRBJ1-6
v_call: TRBV6-5
clone_size: NA
d_call: TRBD1
cdr3_nt: TGTGCCAGCAGAGGGACAGGGGCGGGGAATTCACCCCTCCACTTT
cdr3_aa: CASRGTGAGNSPLHF

j_call: TRBJ2-4
v_call: TRBV4-2
clone_size: NA
d_call: NA
cdr3_nt: TGTGCCAGCAGCGAACTGGGGGAACTCAAAAACATTCAGTACTTC
cdr3_aa: CASSELGELKNIQYF

j_call: TRBJ1-2
v_call: TRBV27
clone_size: NA
d_call: TRBD1
cdr3_nt: TGTGCCAGCAGCTGGACAGGGACGGTCTATGGCTACACCTTC
cdr3_aa: CASSWTGTVYGYTF

j_call: TRBJ1-5
v_call: TRBV9
clone_size: NA
d_call: TRBD1
cdr3_nt: TGTGCCAGCAGCCAAACAGGGGGAAATCAGCCCCAGCATTTT
cdr3_aa: CASSQTGGNQPQHF

j_call: TRBJ1-6
v_call: TRBV7-9
clone_size: NA
d_call: TRBD1
cdr3_nt: TGTGCCAGCAGCCCAGCCAGGGGGATAGATAATTCACCCCTCCACTTT
cdr3_aa: CASSPARGIDNSPLHF

j_call: TRBJ1-1
v_call: TRBV29-1
clone_size: few
d_call: NA
cdr3_nt: TGCAGCGTTTCCGGGAACACTGAAGCTTTCTTT
cdr3_aa: CSVSGNTEAFF

j_call: TRBJ1-1
v_call: TRBV11-3
clone_size: NA
d_call: NA
cdr3_nt: TGTGCCAGCAGCTTGGATGGGGGGAACACTGAAGCTTTCTTT
cdr3_aa: CASSLDGGNTEAFF

j_call: TRBJ1-1
v_call: TRBV19
clone_size: NA
d_call: NA
cdr3_nt: TGTGCCAGTAGTATTCTCGGGGTTACTGAAGCTTTCTTT
cdr3_aa: CASSILGVTEAFF

j_call: TRBJ2-6
v_call: TRBV6-1
clone_size: NA
d_call: TRBD1
cdr3_nt: TGTGCCAGCAGTGACCAAGTGACAGGGGCTGGGGCCAACGTCCTGACTTTC
cdr3_aa: CASSDQVTGAGANVLTF

j_call: TRBJ2-7
v_call: TRBV27
clone_size: medium-sized
d_call: NA
cdr3_nt: TGTGCCAGCAGTTTATGGTCAGGGAGTACCCACGAGCAGTACTTC
cdr3_aa: CASSLWSGSTHEQYF

j_call: TRBJ2-3
v_call: TRBV6-5
clone_size: NA
d_call: NA
cdr3_nt: TGTGCCAGCGTACCCCAGGCAGATACGCAGTATTTT
cdr3_aa: CASVPQADTQYF

j_call: TRBJ1-2
v_call: TRBV10-3
clone_size: NA
d_call: NA
cdr3_nt: TGTGCCATCAGTGGACTAGGGGTTCTTGGCTACACCTTC
cdr3_aa: CAISGLGVLGYTF

j_call: TRBJ2-5
v_call: TRBV24-1
clone_size: NA
d_call: TRBD1
cdr3_nt: TGTGCCACCAGTGATTCAGGGGGCGCGGAGACCCAGTACTTC
cdr3_aa: CATSDSGGAETQYF

j_call: TRBJ1-5
v_call: TRBV19
clone_size: NA
d_call: NA
cdr3_nt: TGTGCCAGTCGGATTAAAGGTCAGCCCCAGCATTTT
cdr3_aa: CASRIKGQPQHF

j_call: TRBJ1-6
v_call: TRBV2
clone_size: NA
d_call: NA
cdr3_nt: TGTGCCAGCAGTAATCAGGGTCACCTTGTACCCCTCCACTTT
cdr3_aa: CASSNQGHLVPLHF